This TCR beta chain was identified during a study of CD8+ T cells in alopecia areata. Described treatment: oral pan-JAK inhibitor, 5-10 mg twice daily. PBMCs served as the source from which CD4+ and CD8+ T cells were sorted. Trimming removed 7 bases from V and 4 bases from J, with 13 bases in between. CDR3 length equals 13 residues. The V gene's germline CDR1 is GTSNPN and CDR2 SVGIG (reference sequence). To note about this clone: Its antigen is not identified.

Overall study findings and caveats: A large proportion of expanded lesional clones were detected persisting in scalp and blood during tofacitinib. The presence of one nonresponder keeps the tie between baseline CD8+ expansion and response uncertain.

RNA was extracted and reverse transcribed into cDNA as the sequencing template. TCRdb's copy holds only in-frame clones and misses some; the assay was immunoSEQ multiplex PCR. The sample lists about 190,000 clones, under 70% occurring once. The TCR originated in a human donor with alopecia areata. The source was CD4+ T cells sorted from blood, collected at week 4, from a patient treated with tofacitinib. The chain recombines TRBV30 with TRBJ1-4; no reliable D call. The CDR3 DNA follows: TGTGCCTCGGAAAGACTGAGTAATGAAAAACTGTTTTTT. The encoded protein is CASERLSNEKLFF.